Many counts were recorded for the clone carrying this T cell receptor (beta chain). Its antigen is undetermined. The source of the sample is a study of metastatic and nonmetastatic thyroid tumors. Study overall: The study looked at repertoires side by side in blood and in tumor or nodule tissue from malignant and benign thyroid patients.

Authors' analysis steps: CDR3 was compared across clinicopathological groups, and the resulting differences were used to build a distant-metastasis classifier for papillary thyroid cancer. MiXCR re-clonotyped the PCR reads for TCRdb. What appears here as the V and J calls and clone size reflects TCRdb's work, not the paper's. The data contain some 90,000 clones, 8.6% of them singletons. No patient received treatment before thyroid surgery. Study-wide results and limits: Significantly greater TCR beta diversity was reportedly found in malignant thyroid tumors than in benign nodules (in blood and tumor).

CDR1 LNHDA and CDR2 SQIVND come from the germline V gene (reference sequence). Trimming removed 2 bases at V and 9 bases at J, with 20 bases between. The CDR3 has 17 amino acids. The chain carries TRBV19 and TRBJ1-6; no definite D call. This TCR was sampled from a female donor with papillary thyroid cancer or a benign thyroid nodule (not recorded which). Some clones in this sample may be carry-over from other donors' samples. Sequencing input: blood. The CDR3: CASSISLGTMMGSPLHF. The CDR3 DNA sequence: TGTGCCAGTAGTATATCCTTGGGAACTATGATGGGTTCACCCCTCCACTTT.